Below are 10 T cell receptor beta chains sequenced from a single sample in a study of blood T cells in healthy people across ages. A sample-barcoded 5' primer and a J-beta primer mix were used in a second PCR of about 7 to 11 cycles. MiXCR was run by TCRdb on the 5' RACE reads, yielding one entry per CDR3 protein. Among 1.5 million or so distinct CDR3 sequences listed, approximately 42% were seen once. Sequencing used blood. The receptors shown here come from a woman younger than 35 in good health.

This clonotype has only a few counts. The chain carries TRBV29-1 and TRBJ2-1; 8 bases fit TRBD2. CDR3 length: 14 residues. CDR1 is SQVTM, CDR2 ANQGSEA, per germline. V lost 2 bases, J lost 10 bases, and 10 bases stayed unmatched. In DNA form, the CDR3 reads TGCAGCGTTGAATTGCGGCTAGCGGGTGGAGAGCAGTTCTTC. The encoded protein is CSVELRLAGGEQFF.

This rearrangement joins TRBV5-4 to TRBJ2-1, with TRBD2 matching over 8 bases. CDR1 SGHNT and CDR2 YYREEE come from the germline V gene (reference sequence). With V trimmed by 0 bases and J by 2 bases, 4 bases remained unmatched. The CDR3 runs 16 residues. CDR3 bases: TGTGCCAGCAGCTTGGAACTAGCGGTGACCTACAATGAGCAGTTCTTC. Encoded protein: CASSLELAVTYNEQFF.

The chain links TRBV3-1 to TRBJ1-1, with 7 bases lining up with TRBD1. J gave up 6 bases and V 4 bases, and 8 bases lay outside the gene matches. Germline V gene lookup returns CDR1 LGHDT and CDR2 YNNKEL (reference sequence). CDR3 length: 14 residues. The CDR3 region has the DNA TGTGCCAGCAGCCTTCGTCAGGGGGTCTCTGAAGCTTTCTTT. Amino acid sequence: CASSLRQGVSEAFF.

Remarks on this clonotype: A much larger clone lies a single base off, so this may be a read error. This CDR3 reads CANSVDSANTGELFF. DNA for the CDR3: TGTGCCAACAGCGTGGACAGTGCGAACACCGGGGAGCTGTTTTTT. The rearrangement links TRBV9 to TRBJ2-2, with a weak D call TRBD1 (6 bases). The germline gives CDR1 SGDLS, CDR2 YYNGEE. The CDR3 is 15 residues long.

The chain employs TRBV3-1 and TRBJ2-3; D perhaps matches TRBD1 (5 bases). V lost 5 bases and J 0 bases, leaving 15 bases between the germline ends. The CDR3 is 16 amino acids. Germline loops: CDR1 LGHDT, CDR2 YNNKEL (reference sequence). The CDR3 DNA reads TGTGCCAGCAGCTATAGACAGCTTCCTAGCACAGATACGCAGTATTTT. It specifies CASSYRQLPSTDTQYF.

This clonotype was detected a few times. The chain combines TRBV4-3 with TRBJ2-1; the D is unclear. The length of the CDR3 is 16 residues. Trimming removed 0 bases at V and 0 bases at J, with 9 bases between. From germline, CDR1 is LGHNA and CDR2 YSLEER. The CDR3 sequence is CASSQDLADSYNEQFF. The CDR3 DNA reads as TGCGCCAGCAGCCAAGATCTGGCCGACTCCTACAATGAGCAGTTCTTC.

CDR3 protein: CASQRDRDYGYTF. In nucleotides, the CDR3 is TGCGCCAGCCAGAGAGACAGGGACTATGGCTACACCTTC. V and J are TRBV10-2 and TRBJ1-2; 7 positions match TRBD1. Germline CDR1 reads WSHSY; CDR2 reads SAAADI. Losses at the gene ends were 8 bases for V and 3 bases for J; bases not matched to a gene: 6. The CDR3 loop spans 13 amino acids.

This chain uses TRBV3-1 with TRBJ2-1; maybe TRBD2 (6 bases). The V end was cut by 0 bases, the J end by 4 bases, with 13 bases between. Per germline, CDR1 LGHDT and CDR2 YNNKEL (reference sequence). The CDR3 consists of 16 residues. CDR3 DNA: TGTGCCAGCAGCCAAGATTTGGGGGGAACTTACAATGAGCAGTTCTTC. Protein product: CASSQDLGGTYNEQFF.

This clonotype was counted a few times. The chain recombines TRBV20-1 with TRBJ1-2, with a tentative D call TRBD1 (6 bases). Per germline, CDR1 DFQATT and CDR2 SNEGSKA (reference sequence). V shed 6 bases and J shed 4 bases, with 15 bases lying between them. The CDR3 has 13 amino acids. Written as DNA, the CDR3 is TGCAGTGCCATTATTCCGGGGGCCTATGGCTACACCTTC. This codes for CSAIIPGAYGYTF.

The rearrangement uses TRBV10-1 and TRBJ1-2; no reliable D call. The CDR3 loop spans 13 amino acids. Germline lookup yields CDR1 WNHNN and CDR2 SYGVQD (reference sequence). The V end lost 2 bases, the J end lost 1 base, and 5 bases lay between the germline ends. DNA of the CDR3: TGCGCCAGCAGTGAGAACTATAACTATGGCTACACCTTC. Amino acids: CASSENYNYGYTF.